The TCR beta chain described here comes from a study of blood T cell repertoires in COVID-19. Study at large: The United States, Italy and Spain were the sources of the acute and convalescent COVID-19 samples.

Per germline, CDR1 MGHDK and CDR2 SYGVNS. The CDR3 is 16 amino acids. V lost 6 bases, J lost 5 bases, and 20 bases lay in between. Here immunoSEQ multiplex PCR was the method, and the copy in TCRdb shows in-frame clones only, minus some. The data show roughly 100,000 clones, with nearly 90% seen just once and under 4% held by the top ten. This chain connects TRBV25-1 to TRBJ2-1; D remains ambiguous. Sequenced input: peripheral blood. The TCR comes from a man between 50 and 59 years old in a cohort sampled during active COVID-19. Written as DNA, the CDR3 is TGTGCCAGCAGGGCCCCGACTTGGCGTGGCAACAATGAGCAGTTCTTC. As protein: CASRAPTWRGNNEQFF.